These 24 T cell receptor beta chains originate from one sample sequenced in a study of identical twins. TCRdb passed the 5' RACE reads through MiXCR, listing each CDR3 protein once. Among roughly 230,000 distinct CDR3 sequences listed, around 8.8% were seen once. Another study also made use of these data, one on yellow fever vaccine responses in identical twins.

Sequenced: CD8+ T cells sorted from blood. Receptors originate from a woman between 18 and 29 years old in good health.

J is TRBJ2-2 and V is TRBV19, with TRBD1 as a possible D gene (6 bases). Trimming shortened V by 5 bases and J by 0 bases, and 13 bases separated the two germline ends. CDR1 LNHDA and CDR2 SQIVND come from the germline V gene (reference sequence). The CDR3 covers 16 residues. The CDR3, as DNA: TGTGCCAGTAGTCCCGGGACATTCGCGAACACCGGGGAGCTGTTTTTT. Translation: CASSPGTFANTGELFF. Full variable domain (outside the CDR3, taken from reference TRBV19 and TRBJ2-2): DGGITQSPKYLFRKEGQNVTLSCEQNLNHDAMYWYRQDPGQGLRLIYYSQIVNDFQKGDIAEGYSVSREKKESFPLTVTSAQKNPTAFYLCASSPGTFANTGELFFGEGSRLTVL.

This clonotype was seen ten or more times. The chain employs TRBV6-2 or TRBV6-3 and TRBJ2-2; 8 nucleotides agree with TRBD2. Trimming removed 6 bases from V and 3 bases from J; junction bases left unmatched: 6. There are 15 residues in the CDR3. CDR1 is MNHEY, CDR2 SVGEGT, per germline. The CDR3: CASRPGGGHTGELFF. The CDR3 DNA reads TGTGCCAGCAGGCCCGGCGGGGGGCACACCGGGGAGCTGTTTTTT.

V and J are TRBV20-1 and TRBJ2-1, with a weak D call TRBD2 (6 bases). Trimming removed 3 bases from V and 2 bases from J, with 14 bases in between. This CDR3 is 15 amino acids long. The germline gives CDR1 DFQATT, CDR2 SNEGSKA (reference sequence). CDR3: CSARDTGVTYNEQFF. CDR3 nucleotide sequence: TGCAGTGCTAGGGACACGGGAGTGACCTACAATGAGCAGTTCTTC.

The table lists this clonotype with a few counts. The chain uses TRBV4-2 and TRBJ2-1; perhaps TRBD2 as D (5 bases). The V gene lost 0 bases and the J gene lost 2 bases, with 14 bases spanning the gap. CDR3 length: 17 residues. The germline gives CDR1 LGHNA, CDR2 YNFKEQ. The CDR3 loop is CASSQERAASTYNEQFF. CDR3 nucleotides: TGTGCCAGCAGCCAAGAAAGGGCAGCTAGCACCTACAATGAGCAGTTCTTC.

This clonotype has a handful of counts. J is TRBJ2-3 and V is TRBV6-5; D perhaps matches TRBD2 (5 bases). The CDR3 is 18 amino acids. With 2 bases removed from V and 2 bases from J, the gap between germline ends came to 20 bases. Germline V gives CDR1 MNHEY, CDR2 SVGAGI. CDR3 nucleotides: TGTGCCAGCAGTTACACCTTGGTAAAGCGGACCTTCACAGATACGCAGTATTTT. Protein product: CASSYTLVKRTFTDTQYF.

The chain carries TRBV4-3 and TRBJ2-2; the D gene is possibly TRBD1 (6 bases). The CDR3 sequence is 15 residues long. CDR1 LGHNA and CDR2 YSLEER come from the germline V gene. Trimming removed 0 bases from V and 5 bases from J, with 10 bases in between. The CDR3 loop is CASSQDLGQTGELFF. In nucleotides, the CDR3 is TGCGCCAGCAGCCAAGATCTGGGACAAACCGGGGAGCTGTTTTTT.

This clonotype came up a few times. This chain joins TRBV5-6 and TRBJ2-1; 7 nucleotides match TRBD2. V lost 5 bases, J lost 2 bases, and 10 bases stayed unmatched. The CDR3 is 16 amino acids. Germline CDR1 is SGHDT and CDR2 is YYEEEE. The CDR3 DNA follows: TGTGCCAGCAGGAGTAGCGGGTCTTCTACCTACAATGAGCAGTTCTTC. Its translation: CASRSSGSSTYNEQFF.

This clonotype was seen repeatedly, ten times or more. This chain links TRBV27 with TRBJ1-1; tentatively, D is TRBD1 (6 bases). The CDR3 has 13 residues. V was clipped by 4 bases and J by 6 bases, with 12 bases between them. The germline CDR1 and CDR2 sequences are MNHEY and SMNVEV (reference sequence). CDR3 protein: CASSYATGAEAFF. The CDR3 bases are TGTGCCAGCAGTTATGCGACAGGAGCTGAAGCTTTCTTT.

This CDR3 reads CASRVGLMNTGELFF. CDR3 sequence (DNA): TGTGCCAGCAGGGTGGGACTCATGAACACCGGGGAGCTGTTTTTT. The chain uses TRBV6-1 and TRBJ2-2, with D perhaps TRBD2 (6 bases). The CDR3 loop spans 15 amino acids. Trimming cost V 6 bases and J 1 base, with 12 bases left between them. Germline V lookup: CDR1 MNHNS, CDR2 SASEGT.

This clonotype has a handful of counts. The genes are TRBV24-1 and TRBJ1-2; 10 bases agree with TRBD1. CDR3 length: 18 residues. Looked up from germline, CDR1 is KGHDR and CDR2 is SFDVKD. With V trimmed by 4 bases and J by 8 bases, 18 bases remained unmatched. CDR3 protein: CATSEHPSSDRGPEGYTF. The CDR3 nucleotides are TGTGCCACCAGTGAGCACCCATCATCCGACAGGGGGCCTGAAGGCTACACCTTC.

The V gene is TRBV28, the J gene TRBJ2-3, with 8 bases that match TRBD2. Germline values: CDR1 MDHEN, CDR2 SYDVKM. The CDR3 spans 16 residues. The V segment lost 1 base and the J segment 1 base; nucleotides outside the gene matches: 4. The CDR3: CASSLLWRGGTDTQYF. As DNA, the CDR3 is TGTGCCAGCAGTTTATTATGGCGGGGGGGCACAGATACGCAGTATTTT.

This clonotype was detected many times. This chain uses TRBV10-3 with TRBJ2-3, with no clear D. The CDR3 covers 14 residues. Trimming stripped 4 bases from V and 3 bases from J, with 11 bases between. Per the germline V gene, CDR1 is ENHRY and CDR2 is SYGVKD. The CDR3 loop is CAISGIQLTDTQYF. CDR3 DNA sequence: TGTGCCATCAGTGGAATCCAGCTGACAGATACGCAGTATTTT.

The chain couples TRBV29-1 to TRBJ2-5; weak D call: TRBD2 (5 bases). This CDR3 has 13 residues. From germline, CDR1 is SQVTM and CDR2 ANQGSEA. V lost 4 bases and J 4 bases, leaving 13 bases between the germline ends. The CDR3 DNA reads TGCAGCGTTGTTAGCGATAGTCCAGAGACCCAGTACTTC. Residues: CSVVSDSPETQYF.

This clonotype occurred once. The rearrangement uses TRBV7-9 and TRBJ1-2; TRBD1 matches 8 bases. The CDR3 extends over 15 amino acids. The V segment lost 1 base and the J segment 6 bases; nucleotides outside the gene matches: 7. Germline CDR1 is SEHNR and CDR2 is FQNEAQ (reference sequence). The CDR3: CASSLEPGGVDGYTF. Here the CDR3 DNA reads TGTGCCAGCAGCTTAGAACCAGGGGGCGTCGATGGCTACACCTTC.

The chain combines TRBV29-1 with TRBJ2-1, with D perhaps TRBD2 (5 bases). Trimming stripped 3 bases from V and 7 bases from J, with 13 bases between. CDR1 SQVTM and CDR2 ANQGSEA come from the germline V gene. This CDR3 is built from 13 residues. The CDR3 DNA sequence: TGCAGCGTTGAGTCGGACTGGGAGAATGAGCAGTTCTTC. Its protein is CSVESDWENEQFF.

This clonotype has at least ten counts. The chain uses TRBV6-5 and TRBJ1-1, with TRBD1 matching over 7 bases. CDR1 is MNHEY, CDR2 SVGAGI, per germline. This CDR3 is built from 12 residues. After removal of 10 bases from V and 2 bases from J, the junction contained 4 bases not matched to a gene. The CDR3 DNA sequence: TGTGCCAAACGAGGGGGCAACACTGAAGCTTTCTTT. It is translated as CAKRGGNTEAFF.

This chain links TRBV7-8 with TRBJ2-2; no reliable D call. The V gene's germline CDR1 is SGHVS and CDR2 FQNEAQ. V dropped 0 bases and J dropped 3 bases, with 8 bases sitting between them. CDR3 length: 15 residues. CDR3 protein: CASSLAQTYTGELFF. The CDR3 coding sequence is TGTGCCAGCAGCTTAGCTCAGACCTACACCGGGGAGCTGTTTTTT.

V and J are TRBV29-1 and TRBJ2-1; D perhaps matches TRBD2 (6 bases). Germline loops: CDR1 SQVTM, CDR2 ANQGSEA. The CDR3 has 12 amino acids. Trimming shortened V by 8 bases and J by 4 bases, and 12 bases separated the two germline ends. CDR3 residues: CSRGGDYNEQFF. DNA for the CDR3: TGCAGCCGAGGAGGGGATTACAATGAGCAGTTCTTC.

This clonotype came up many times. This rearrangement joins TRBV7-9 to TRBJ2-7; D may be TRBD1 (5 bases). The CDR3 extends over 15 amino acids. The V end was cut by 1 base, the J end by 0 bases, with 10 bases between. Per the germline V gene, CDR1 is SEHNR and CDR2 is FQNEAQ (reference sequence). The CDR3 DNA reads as TGTGCCAGCAGCTTAGGTGGGGCGTCCTCCTACGAGCAGTACTTC. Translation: CASSLGGASSYEQYF.

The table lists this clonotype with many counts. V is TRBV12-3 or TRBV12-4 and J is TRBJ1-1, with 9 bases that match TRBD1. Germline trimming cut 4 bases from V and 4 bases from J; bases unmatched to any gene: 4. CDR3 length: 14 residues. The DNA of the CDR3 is TGTGCCAGCAGTTGGGGACAGGGCTCCACTGAAGCTTTCTTT. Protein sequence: CASSWGQGSTEAFF.

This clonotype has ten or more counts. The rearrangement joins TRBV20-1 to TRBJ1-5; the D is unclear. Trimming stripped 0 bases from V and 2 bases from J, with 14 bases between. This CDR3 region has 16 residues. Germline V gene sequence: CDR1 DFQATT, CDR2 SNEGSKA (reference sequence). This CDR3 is CSARDPRGRGNQPQHF. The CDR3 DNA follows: TGCAGTGCTAGAGATCCTCGGGGTCGGGGCAATCAGCCCCAGCATTTT.

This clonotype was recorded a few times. The CDR3 loop is CASSPGGVGTGYEQYF. CDR3 DNA: TGTGCCAGCAGTCCAGGGGGCGTCGGGACTGGTTACGAGCAGTACTTC. The V and J genes are TRBV27 and TRBJ2-7; 8 bases match TRBD1. V lost 5 bases and J lost 4; bases outside the gene matches: 13. CDR3 length: 16 residues. CDR1 and CDR2 from the germline V gene are MNHEY and SMNVEV (reference sequence).

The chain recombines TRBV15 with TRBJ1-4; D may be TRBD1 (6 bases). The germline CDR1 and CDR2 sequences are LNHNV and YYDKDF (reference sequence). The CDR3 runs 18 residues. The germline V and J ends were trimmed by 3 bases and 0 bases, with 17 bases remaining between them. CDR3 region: CATSSYPGTPTTNEKLFF. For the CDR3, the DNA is TGTGCCACCAGCAGCTACCCCGGGACACCAACAACTAATGAAAAACTGTTTTTT.

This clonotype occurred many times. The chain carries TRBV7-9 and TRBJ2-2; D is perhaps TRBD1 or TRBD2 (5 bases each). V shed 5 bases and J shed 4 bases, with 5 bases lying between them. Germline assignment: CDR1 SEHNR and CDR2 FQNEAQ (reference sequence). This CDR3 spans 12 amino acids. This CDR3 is CASSGGTGELFF. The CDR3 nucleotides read TGTGCCAGCAGCGGGGGCACCGGGGAGCTGTTTTTT.